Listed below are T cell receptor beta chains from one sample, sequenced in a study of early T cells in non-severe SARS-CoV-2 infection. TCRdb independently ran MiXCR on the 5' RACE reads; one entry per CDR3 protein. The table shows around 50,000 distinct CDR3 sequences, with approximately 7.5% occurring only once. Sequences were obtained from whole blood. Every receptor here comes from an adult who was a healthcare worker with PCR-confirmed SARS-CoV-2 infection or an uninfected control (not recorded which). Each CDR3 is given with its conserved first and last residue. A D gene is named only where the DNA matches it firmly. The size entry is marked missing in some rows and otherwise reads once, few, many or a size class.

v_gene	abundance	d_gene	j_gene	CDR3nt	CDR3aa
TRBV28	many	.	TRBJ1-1	TGTGCCAGCAGTCCGGCAGAGAACACTGAAGCTTTCTTT	CASSPAENTEAFF
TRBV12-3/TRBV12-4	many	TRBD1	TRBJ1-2	TGTGCCAGCAGTTTCTTACAGGGGAATGGCTACACCTTC	CASSFLQGNGYTF
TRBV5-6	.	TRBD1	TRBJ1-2	TGTGCCAGCAGCTCCGGGACAGAGACCTTCTATGGCTACACCTTC	CASSSGTETFYGYTF
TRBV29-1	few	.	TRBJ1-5	TGCAGCGTTGGAGCGGATCTCAATCAGCCCCAGCATTTT	CSVGADLNQPQHF
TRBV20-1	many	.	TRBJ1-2	TGCAGTGCCATAGACTACAGGGAACGTCGTGGCTACACCTTC	CSAIDYRERRGYTF
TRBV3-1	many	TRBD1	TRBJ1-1	TGTGCCAGCAGTCGACAGGGGAAAACTGAAGCTTTCTTT	CASSRQGKTEAFF
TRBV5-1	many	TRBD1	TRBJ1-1	TGCGCCAGCAGCCTAACGCGGACAGGGGGGCTAGACACTGAAGCTTTCTTT	CASSLTRTGGLDTEAFF
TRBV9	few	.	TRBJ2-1	TGTGCCAGCAGCGTAGCGCGCGAGCAGTTCTTC	CASSVAREQFF
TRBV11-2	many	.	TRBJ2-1	TGTGCCAGCAGCTTAGGACACTTCAATGAGCAGTTCTTC	CASSLGHFNEQFF
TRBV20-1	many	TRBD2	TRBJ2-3	TGCAGTGCGGGACTAGCGGGGGCTAACACAGATACGCAGTATTTT	CSAGLAGANTDTQYF
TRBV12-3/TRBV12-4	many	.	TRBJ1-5	TGTGCCAGCAGTTTTTCGGGGGCCGATCAGCCCCAGCATTTT	CASSFSGADQPQHF
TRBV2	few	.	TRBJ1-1	TGTGCCAGCAGTGAAGCGTATAGGGGCACTGAAGCTTTCTTT	CASSEAYRGTEAFF
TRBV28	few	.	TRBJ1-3	TGTGCCAGCAGTTTACAGGGGCTCCTCTCTGGAAACACCATATATTTT	CASSLQGLLSGNTIYF
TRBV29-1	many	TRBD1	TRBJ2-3	TGCAGCGTCCGACAGGGCAGCACAGATACGCAGTATTTT	CSVRQGSTDTQYF
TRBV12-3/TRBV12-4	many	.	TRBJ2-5	TGTGCCAGCAGTCTCTTCGTTGGGGTGGGAGAGACCCAGTACTTC	CASSLFVGVGETQYF
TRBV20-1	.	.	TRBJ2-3	TGCAGTGCCCAAGAGGGGGGCGGAGCAGATACGCAGTATTTT	CSAQEGGGADTQYF
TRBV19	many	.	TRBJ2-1	TGTGCCAGTAGTATAGATAAAGGGAATCCCTACAATGAGCAGTTCTTC	CASSIDKGNPYNEQFF
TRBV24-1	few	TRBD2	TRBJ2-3	TGTGCCACCAGTGATCCGCCGCTAGCGGGGGACACAGATACGCAGTATTTT	CATSDPPLAGDTDTQYF
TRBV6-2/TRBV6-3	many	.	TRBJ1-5	TGTGCCAGCAGACGCCTGGGGGACAGCAATCAGCCCCAGCATTTT	CASRRLGDSNQPQHF
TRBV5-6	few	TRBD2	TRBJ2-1	TGTGCCAGCAGCCTCCGGACTAGCGGGGGTTACAATGAGCAGTTCTTC	CASSLRTSGGYNEQFF
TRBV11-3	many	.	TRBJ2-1	TGTGCCAGCAGCTCATGGGACAATGAGCAGTTCTTC	CASSSWDNEQFF
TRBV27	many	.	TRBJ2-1	TGTGCCAGCAGTTTGGAGGGGAGTTCCTCCTACAATGAGCAGTTCTTC	CASSLEGSSSYNEQFF
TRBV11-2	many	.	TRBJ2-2	TGTGCCAGCAGCTTAGCAGGGTTCCCGGCCGGGGAGCTGTTTTTT	CASSLAGFPAGELFF
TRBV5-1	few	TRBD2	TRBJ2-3	TGCGCCAGCAGCCTTACGCCTAGCGGGGGCACCACAGATACGCAGTATTTT	CASSLTPSGGTTDTQYF
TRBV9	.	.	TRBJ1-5	TGTGCCAGCAGCGGAACGGGAAATCAGCCCCAGCATTTT	CASSGTGNQPQHF
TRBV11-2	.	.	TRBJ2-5	TGTGCCAGCAGCTTAATGTACCAAGAGACCCAGTACTTC	CASSLMYQETQYF
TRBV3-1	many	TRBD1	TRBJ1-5	TGTGCCAGCAGCCAAGGTCAGGGGGGCAATCAGCCCCAGCATTTT	CASSQGQGGNQPQHF
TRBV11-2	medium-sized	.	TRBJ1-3	TGTGCCAGCAGCTTAATCGGGGGCTCTGGAAACACCATATATTTT	CASSLIGGSGNTIYF
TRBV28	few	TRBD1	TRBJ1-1	TGTGCCAGCACTACAATCGGGACAGCTAACACTGAAGCTTTCTTT	CASTTIGTANTEAFF
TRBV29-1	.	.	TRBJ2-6	TGCAGCGTTGAAAGGGCGACTGGGGCCAACGTCCTGACTTTC	CSVERATGANVLTF
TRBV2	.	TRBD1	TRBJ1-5	TGTGCCAGCAAAGGGTACAGGGGTGGGAATCAGCCCCAGCATTTT	CASKGYRGGNQPQHF
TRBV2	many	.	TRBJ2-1	TGTGCCAGCAGTCTCCCCCATGCGGTCAATGAGCAGTTCTTC	CASSLPHAVNEQFF
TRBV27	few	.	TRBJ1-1	TGTGCCAGCAGTTTATTCCAGAACACTGAAGCTTTCTTT	CASSLFQNTEAFF
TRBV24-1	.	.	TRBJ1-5	TGTGCCACCAGTGATCGCAGGGATAGCAATCAGCCCCAGCATTTT	CATSDRRDSNQPQHF
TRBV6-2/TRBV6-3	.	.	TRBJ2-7	TGTGCCAGCAGTTACGACGGTGTGGCGGGGCCCTACGAGCAGTACTTC	CASSYDGVAGPYEQYF
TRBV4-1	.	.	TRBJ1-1	TGCGCCAGCAGCCAAGCAACCGGGGGCTCTGAAGCTTTCTTT	CASSQATGGSEAFF
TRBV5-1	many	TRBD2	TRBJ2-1	TGCGCCAGCAGCTCCTTACCGGGGGGGCTCTCCTACAATGAGCAGTTCTTC	CASSSLPGGLSYNEQFF
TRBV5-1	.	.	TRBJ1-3	TGCGCCAGCAGCTTGGGAGCAGACCCCTCTGGAAACACCATATATTTT	CASSLGADPSGNTIYF
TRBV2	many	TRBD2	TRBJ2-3	TGTGCCAGCAGTGAAATAACGGTAGCGGGTACAAGCACAGATACGCAGTATTTT	CASSEITVAGTSTDTQYF
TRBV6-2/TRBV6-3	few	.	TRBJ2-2	TGTGCCAGCAGTTACCCGGGGGCGAAGACCGGGGAGCTGTTTTTT	CASSYPGAKTGELFF
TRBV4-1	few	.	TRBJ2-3	TGCGCCAGCAGCCAATTTGGCGGGAGCACAGATACGCAGTATTTT	CASSQFGGSTDTQYF
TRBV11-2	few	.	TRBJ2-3	TGTGCCAGCAGCTTGGCGGGGAGGCACATGGATACGCAGTATTTT	CASSLAGRHMDTQYF
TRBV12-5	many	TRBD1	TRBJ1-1	TGTGCTAGTGGTTTGGTAACCGGGACAGCCACTGAAGCTTTCTTT	CASGLVTGTATEAFF
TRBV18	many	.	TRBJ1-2	TGTGCCAGCTCACCCCCCACGCAGGTCTATGGCTACACCTTC	CASSPPTQVYGYTF
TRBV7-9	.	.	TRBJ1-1	TGTGCCAGCAGCTTACGATCGGACAGGAACACTGAAGCTTTCTTT	CASSLRSDRNTEAFF
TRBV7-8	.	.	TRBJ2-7	TGTGCCAGCAGACCGGACAGTGCCGAGCAGTACTTC	CASRPDSAEQYF